This T cell receptor beta chain derives from a study of blood T cell repertoires in COVID-19. Clones were read by immunoSEQ multiplex PCR, and TCRdb kept only the in-frame ones, dropping some. The sample consists of about 76,000 clones, 75% to 90% of them appearing once. CDR1 and CDR2 (germline): SGHAT, FQDESV (reference sequence). Trimming removed 5 bases from V and 4 bases from J; junction bases left unmatched: 8. This CDR3 has 15 amino acids. The clonotype originates from a human donor in a cohort sampled during active COVID-19. The chain recombines TRBV11-1 with TRBJ2-3; 8 bases match TRBD2. Source material: peripheral blood. The CDR3 nucleotides read TGTGCCAGCAGCCTGTCGCGGGGGGCGGCAGATACGCAGTATTTT. Its protein product is CASSLSRGAADTQYF.